This entry concerns a single T cell receptor (beta chain). The clone's antigen remains unknown. No much larger clone exists at a distance of one base, and base qualities are not known. The CDR3 runs 15 amino acids, cysteine and phenylalanine included. Only CDR3 DNA is held: 45 bases, read in frame from base 1. The CDR1 and CDR2 encoded by the germline V gene (reference sequence) are WNHNN and SYGVQD. V loses 4 bases of germline sequence and J loses 1 base, and the interval between the two ends is 10 bases. A MiSeq instrument was used for deep resolution sequencing, which targeted depths ranging from 1 in 1 million up to 1 in 200,000 T cells, with coverage averaging 10x for each clonotype. The immunoSEQ hsTCRB Kit was used to generate the TCR beta libraries. As for the authors' bioinformatics: Data were analyzed with ImmunoSEQ Data Assistant and ImmunoSEQ Analyzer, with V, D and J genes assigned per IMGT definitions. Clonality, which ranges from 0 to 1, was calculated as one minus the normalized Shannon entropy of productive rearrangement frequencies. Only overrepresented clonotypes making up at least 0.05% of the repertoire of each patient were included in the public clonotype analysis. About a dozen age-matched healthy donor repertoires from immuneACCESS served as clonality controls. In TCRdb, the immuneACCESS table is reduced to in-frame sequences with V and J assigned. These tables do not hold every clone; where another copy was compared, an unresolved V gene accounts for under half, and the others remain unexplained. The V and J calls and clone size are taken from that table; D and trimming were inferred from the DNA. The sample includes about 300,000 clones, with approximately 76% observed a single time. Together, the top ten hold 5.6% of the sample.

These data are taken from a study of cytotoxic CD8 clonotypes in ibrutinib-treated CLL (dated by TCRdb to about 2021). About the full investigation: In this cohort, about 16 patients were treatment-naive and fewer than 13 were relapsed/refractory, while some 18 had unmutated IGHV. Responses were partial in roughly 25 patients and complete in 2; after median about 70 months follow-up, about 14 stayed in remission and some twelve progressed. Samples at response were collected after a median of about 12 months of treatment, with a range of about 6 to 40 months. On average, each sample had approximately 280,000 productive templates and more than 75,000 productive rearrangements. Of the 70 to 90 people in the trial, some 28 had longitudinal samples available. Cryopreserved peripheral blood mononuclear cells were collected before treatment, at response, and at either disease progression or sustained remission. Every remission and progressive disease sample was obtained while ibrutinib was still being received by the patients.

The time point label of this sample denotes: progressive disease on ibrutinib. For TCR beta library preparation, around 2.1 micrograms of genomic DNA were extracted from the cryopreserved PBMCs. Longitudinal blood samples from CLL patients receiving ibrutinib monotherapy were subjected to high-throughput TCR beta sequencing. The patients were enrolled in a single-center, open-label phase 2 trial of ibrutinib monotherapy. What the authors observed across the whole study: Lymph node repertoires were not examined, and the timing of sampling was not matched between patients in sustained remission and those whose disease progressed. Public clonotypes were rare and either shrank or stayed stable during treatment, and the rise in clonality at ibrutinib response reflected expansion of private clonotypes. At baseline, clonality was higher than in age-matched healthy donors and showed a strong correlation with circulating CD8+ T-cell counts. An increase in clonality was observed at ibrutinib response, with clonality remaining stable during sustained remission and falling back toward baseline at progression.

Source: PBMCs, taken at disease progression, from a patient treated with ibrutinib. The clonotype originates from a human donor with chronic lymphocytic leukemia. Rearrangement joined TRBV10-1 to TRBJ2-2, with TRBD1 perhaps the D gene, on 6 matching bases. The CDR3 is CASSGGQMNTGELFF. The DNA is TGCGCCAGCAGTGGTGGACAGATGAACACCGGGGAGCTGTTTTTT.